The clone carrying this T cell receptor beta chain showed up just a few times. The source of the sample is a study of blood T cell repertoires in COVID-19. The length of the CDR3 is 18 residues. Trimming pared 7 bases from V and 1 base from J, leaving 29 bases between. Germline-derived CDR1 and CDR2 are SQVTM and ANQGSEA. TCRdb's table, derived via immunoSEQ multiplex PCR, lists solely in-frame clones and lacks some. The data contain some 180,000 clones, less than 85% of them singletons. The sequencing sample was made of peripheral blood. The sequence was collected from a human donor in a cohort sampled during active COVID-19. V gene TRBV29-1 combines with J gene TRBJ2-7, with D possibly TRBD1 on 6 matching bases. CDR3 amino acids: CSALKLQQGKIPSYEQYF. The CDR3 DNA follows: TGCAGCGCCCTAAAATTGCAGCAGGGGAAAATCCCTTCCTACGAGCAGTACTTC.